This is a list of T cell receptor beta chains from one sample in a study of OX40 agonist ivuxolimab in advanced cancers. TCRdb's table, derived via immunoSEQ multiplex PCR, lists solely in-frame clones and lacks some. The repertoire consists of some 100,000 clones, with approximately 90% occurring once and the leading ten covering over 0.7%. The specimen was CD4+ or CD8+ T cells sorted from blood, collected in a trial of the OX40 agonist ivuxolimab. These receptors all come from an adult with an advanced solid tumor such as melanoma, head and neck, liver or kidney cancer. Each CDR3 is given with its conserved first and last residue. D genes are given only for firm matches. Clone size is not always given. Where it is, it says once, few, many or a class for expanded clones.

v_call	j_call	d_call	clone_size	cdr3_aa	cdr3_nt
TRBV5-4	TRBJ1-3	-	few	CASSLTGGPSGNTIYF	TGTGCCAGCAGCCTAACCGGAGGTCCCTCTGGAAACACCATATATTTT
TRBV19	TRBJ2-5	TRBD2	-	CASSELAGSLETQYF	TGTGCCAGTAGTGAACTAGCGGGATCGTTAGAGACCCAGTACTTC
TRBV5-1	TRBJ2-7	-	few	CASSLERGVNHEQYF	TGCGCCAGCAGCTTGGAGAGAGGGGTGAACCACGAGCAGTACTTC
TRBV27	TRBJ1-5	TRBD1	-	CASRLGQDAVLQPQHF	TGTGCCAGCAGACTCGGACAGGATGCTGTTCTTCAGCCCCAGCATTTT
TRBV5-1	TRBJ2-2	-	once	CAPLWSGELFF	TGCGCCCCCCTTTGGTCCGGGGAGCTGTTTTTT
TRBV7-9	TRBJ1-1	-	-	CASSLGDRLNTEAFF	TGTGCCAGCAGCTTAGGCGACAGATTGAACACTGAAGCTTTCTTT
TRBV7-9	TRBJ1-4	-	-	CASSLPPGEKLFF	TGTGCCAGCAGCTTACCTCCAGGGGAAAAACTGTTTTTT
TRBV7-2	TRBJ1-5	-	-	CASSPSTSSHQPQHF	TGTGCCAGCAGCCCCTCGACTTCCTCGCATCAGCCCCAGCATTTT
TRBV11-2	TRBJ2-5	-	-	CASSLDGSTQETQYF	TGTGCCAGCAGCTTAGATGGATCAACCCAAGAGACCCAGTACTTC
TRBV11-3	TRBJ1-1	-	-	CASSLDLGGMNTEAFF	TGTGCCAGCAGCTTAGATTTGGGAGGGATGAACACTGAAGCTTTCTTT
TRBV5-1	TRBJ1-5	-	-	CASSLAGIGNQPQHF	TGCGCCAGCAGCTTGGCCGGGATCGGCAATCAGCCCCAGCATTTT
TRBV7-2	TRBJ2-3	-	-	CASSLDGGSTDTQYF	TGTGCCAGCAGCTTAGACGGCGGGAGCACAGATACGCAGTATTTT
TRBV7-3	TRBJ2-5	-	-	CASSLRPGETQYF	TGTGCCAGCAGCTTAAGACCGGGAGAGACCCAGTACTTC
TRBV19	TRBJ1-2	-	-	CASSIDAGNYGYTF	TGTGCCAGTAGTATTGACGCAGGAAACTATGGCTACACCTTC
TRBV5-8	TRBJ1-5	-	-	CASSLGLNQPQHF	TGTGCCAGCAGCTTGGGTCTGAATCAGCCCCAGCATTTT